This T cell receptor (beta chain) was recovered during a study of blood T cells in healthy people across ages (dated by TCRdb to between 2014 and 2016). Broadly, across the study: In model experiments, roughly one uniquely barcoded TCR beta cDNA molecule per two T cells was captured by template switching. Four age groups were formed from the donors: young (average roughly 16 years), middle-aged (less than 40), aged (around 62) and long-lived (approximately 80). To avoid experimental bias, donors of different ages were randomly spread across the sequencing lanes. The study analyzed two additional independent replicas of 1 million unique cDNA reads from the same blood draw for two donors, one aged 18 to 29 and one aged 80 or older. Age-related changes in TCR beta repertoire diversity were measured in the study by deep sequencing normalized with unique cDNA molecular identifiers.

The approximately 40 donors, aged roughly 6 to 95 years, were systemically healthy Caucasian individuals from Russia. Ten milliliters of peripheral blood were collected from each donor into EDTA-treated Vacutainer tubes. Ficoll-Paque density-gradient centrifugation was used to isolate PBMCs, with at least 7 million per sample. Trizol reagent was used to extract total RNA from PBMCs, with at least 6 micrograms per sample. The percentages of naive CD45RAhigh/CD27high T cells were determined by flow cytometry on a PBMC aliquot from every donor. For this clonotype: What antigen it recognizes has not been identified. Base qualities were left out, and no much larger clone turns up one base away.

Beyond this particular receptor, the publication reports: A strong correlation was found between observed TCR beta diversity and the percentage of naive T cells measured by flow cytometry. Compared with the aged group, the long-lived group had more naive CD4+ T cells, fewer expanded clones and increased TCR diversity, a pattern suggesting age selection. Estimates of total diversity based on one million sequenced T cells were regarded as lower bounds and as underestimates. Observed TCR beta diversity per million T cells fell roughly linearly with age, and a significant reduction was already apparent by age roughly 40. Since profiling was done on bulk unsorted PBMCs, naive and antigen-experienced compartments could not be conclusively compared. Because donor CMV infection status was unknown, age-related changes in expanded clonotypes were potentially confounded.

The library was built by means of 5' RACE. Sequencer: Illumina HiSeq 2500. A second PCR of roughly 7 to 11 cycles was performed with a sample-barcoded 5' primer and a J-beta primer mix. A template-switch 5' adaptor carrying 12 random nucleotides introduced a unique molecular identifier onto each TCR beta cDNA molecule. Each sample yielded at least 2.5 million CDR3-containing paired-end reads. All of the RNA was converted into first-strand cDNA using the Mint cDNA synthesis kit, with a TRBC-specific oligonucleotide serving as the primer. Following uracil-DNA glycosylase treatment, all cDNA underwent a first 18-cycle PCR with the universal primers M1SS and BC2_uni_R. The authors processed their data as follows. Each sample was normalized by randomly selecting 1 million high-quality reads, each carrying a distinct molecular identifier. Reads sharing molecular identifiers were discarded rather than binned into consensus sequences. MiTCR, run with a Q25 quality threshold and the strictest error-elimination algorithm, handled CDR3 identification, clonotype clustering and error correction. Lower-bound total TCR beta diversity was estimated with a nonparametric unseen species model using Euler transformation. The raw public data were reprocessed by TCRdb itself: fastp quality trimming at Q25, MiXCR clonotype calling, in-frame beta chains only. For every CDR3 protein sequence, its rows merge into one entry that carries the most common genes and DNA. V and J calls and clone size were set by TCRdb, not the authors. Recorded for this sample are some 920,000 distinct CDR3 sequences; 51% of them occurred a single time. The top ten constitute about a fifth of the sample.

The clonotype comes from an older woman in good health. Sample: blood.

The sequenced DNA is TGCAGTGCTAGAGAGCGGATACTCGAAGCTTTCTTT. This translates into CSARERILEAFF. The sequence is built from TRBV20-1 and TRBJ1-1; the D gene cannot be resolved reliably. The germline V gene (reference sequence) specifies DFQATT as CDR1 and SNEGSKA as CDR2. V was cut back by 0 bases and J by 8 bases, leaving a gap of 10 bases between them. The CDR3 runs 12 residues from the cysteine to the phenylalanine. The entry retains the CDR3 DNA only, 36 bases that are in frame from base 1.